Following are 7 T cell receptor beta chains from one sample sequenced in a study of CD4 and CD8 cells across lung adenocarcinoma regions listed by TCRdb under 2018. Library method: PCR. The listed sequencing device is HiSeq X Ten. Starting from the raw public reads, TCRdb applied fastp trimming at Q25, assembled clones with MiXCR and retained in-frame beta chains. Here each entry gathers all rows of one CDR3 protein and keeps the most common genes and DNA. The sample yields approximately 24,000 distinct CDR3 sequences; 50% were counted once. The ten most abundant clones make up around 50% of the sample. The sample comprised CD8+ T cells from the center of a lung tumor. The cell subset or site label of this sample denotes: tumor center region. The receptors originated from a male donor with lung adenocarcinoma. The CD4 and CD8 labels of this study may be unreliable.

Of note for this clonotype: Its ends do not fully match the called genes, so a read error is possible. The V call is TRBV6-1, the J call TRBJ2-6, with D perhaps matching TRBD1 (6 bases). From germline, CDR1 is MNHNS and CDR2 SASEGT. The CDR3 is made up of 15 amino acids. The CDR3 nucleotides read TGTGCCAGCGGGGGCCAGCGTGCGTGGTCCAACGACCTGTTTTTC. This sequence encodes CASGGQRAWSNDLFF.

The V and J genes are TRBV6-1 and TRBJ2-1; D might be TRBD1 or TRBD2, each matching 6 bases. The germline V gene encodes CDR1 MNHNS and CDR2 SASEGT. CDR3 length: 15 residues. Trimming shortened V by 6 bases and J by 7 bases, and 19 bases separated the two germline ends. This CDR3 reads CASSARGGAWNEQFF. The CDR3 DNA reads TGTGCCAGCAGCGCCAGGGGCGGGGCCTGGAATGAGCAGTTCTTC.

This clonotype has just a few counts. The J gene is TRBJ2-1, the V gene TRBV15; D is undetermined. In germline, CDR1 is LNHNV, CDR2 YYDKDF (reference sequence). The V and J ends lost 0 bases and 1 base respectively, with 10 bases between them. The CDR3 is made up of 16 amino acids. CDR3 loop: CATSRDQAPSYNEQFF. For the CDR3, the DNA is TGTGCCACCAGCAGAGATCAAGCGCCATCCTACAATGAGCAGTTCTTC.

V is TRBV6-1 and J is TRBJ2-1; a weak D match, TRBD1 (5 bases). The J call is in doubt because the DNA end fits TRBJ2-7 better. Germline V CDR1 and CDR2: MNHNS, SASEGT. CDR3 length equals 16 residues. The CDR3 spells CASSEEGRASYNEQYF. The CDR3, as DNA: TGTGCCAGCAGTGAAGAGGGCAGGGCGTCCTACAATGAGCAGTACTTC.

As regards this clonotype: Relative to the germline gene, one junction end is altered; a read error may explain this. V usage is TRBV10-2 and J usage is TRBJ2-3, with 7 positions matching TRBD2. Germline V lookup: CDR1 WSHSY, CDR2 SAAADI. There are 13 residues in the CDR3. In DNA form, the CDR3 reads TGCGGCAGCGGGGTCTCTAGCCAAGAGACCCAGTATTTT. Protein product: CGSGVSSQETQYF.

This clonotype was counted a few times. This rearrangement joins TRBV6-1 to TRBJ2-5; TRBD1 aligns across 7 bases. Germline V lookup: CDR1 MNHNS, CDR2 SASEGT. Losses at the gene ends were 6 bases for V and 5 bases for J; bases not matched to a gene: 6. The CDR3 covers 13 residues. CDR3 in DNA: TGTGCCAGCAGACAGGGGAGCGCGGAGACCCAGTACTTC. It specifies CASRQGSAETQYF.

This clonotype rates as medium-sized (0.01 to 0.1%). This rearrangement joins TRBV11-2 to TRBJ2-1; the D is unclear. Germline V CDR1 and CDR2: SGHAT, FQNNGV. The CDR3 totals 12 residues. Trimming removed 3 bases from V and 6 bases from J, with 6 bases in between. This CDR3 reads CASSFQLNEQFF. The CDR3 DNA follows: TGTGCCAGCAGCTTTCAACTCAATGAGCAGTTCTTC.